The 25 T cell receptor beta chains in this list originate from one sample, sequenced in a study of T cell repertoires in cytomegalovirus infection. TCRdb processed the reads anew with MiXCR; each CDR3 protein has one entry. The sample lists some 600,000 distinct CDR3 sequences; approximately 24% were seen once. Material: CD8+ T cells from PBMCs. The receptors were sampled from a human donor in good health (CMV status not recorded). Some clones in this sample may be carry-over from other donors' samples.

This clonotype was picked up a small number of times. This rearrangement joins TRBV4-2 to TRBJ2-7, with TRBD1 as a possible D gene (7 bases). The V end lost 0 bases, the J end lost 1 base, and 10 bases lay between the germline ends. CDR1 is LGHNA, CDR2 YNFKEQ, per germline. The CDR3 covers 15 residues. DNA of the CDR3: TGTGCCAGCAGCCAAGATCCAGGGGGGTCCTACGAGCAGTACTTC. This encodes CASSQDPGGSYEQYF.

This clonotype has only a few counts. V and J are TRBV19 and TRBJ2-1, with D possibly called TRBD1 or TRBD2 (5 bases each). There are 15 residues in the CDR3. CDR1 and CDR2 (germline): LNHDA, SQIVND (reference sequence). V was shortened by 3 bases and J by 10 bases, with 19 bases between the two germline ends. Here the CDR3 reads CASSILSGGPYEQFF. The DNA of the CDR3 is TGTGCCAGTAGTATCCTCAGTGGGGGTCCGTACGAGCAGTTCTTC.

This clonotype has just a few counts. CDR3: CAGRDADSISYGYTF. CDR3 coding DNA: TGTGCCGGCCGTGACGCAGACTCCATATCCTATGGCTACACCTTC. V usage is TRBV10-3 and J usage is TRBJ1-2; no clear D gene. Germline loops: CDR1 ENHRY, CDR2 SYGVKD. Deletions cut 11 bases from V and 4 bases from J, with 23 bases between. This CDR3 is built from 15 residues.

This clonotype was observed at least ten times. The chain combines TRBV28 with TRBJ2-7, with TRBD1 matching 10 bases. J lost 3 bases, V lost 6 bases, and 8 bases had no gene match. The CDR3 spans 15 residues. CDR1 is MDHEN and CDR2 is SYDVKM in the germline V gene. CDR3 protein: CASRPDRGSLYEQYV. In DNA form, the CDR3 reads TGTGCCAGCAGACCGGACAGGGGGTCCCTCTACGAGCAGTACGTC.

The chain has TRBV4-1 and TRBJ1-1; a weak D match, TRBD1 (5 bases). There are 15 residues in the CDR3. Looked up from germline, CDR1 is MGHRA and CDR2 is YSYEKL. Trimming removed 6 bases from V and 1 base from J, with 15 bases in between. The CDR3 bases are TGCGCCAGCAGGCAAAGTCAGGGACCGAACACTGAAGCTTTCTTT. Protein product: CASRQSQGPNTEAFF.

The chain recombines TRBV5-5 with TRBJ2-1; TRBD2 is a possible D gene (6 bases). Trimming took 3 bases from V and 1 from J, leaving 11 bases between them. This CDR3 is built from 15 residues. Germline CDR1 reads SGHKS; CDR2 reads YYEKEE (reference sequence). This chain's CDR3 is CASSSLAESYNEQFF. Here the CDR3 DNA reads TGTGCCAGCAGCTCCTTAGCGGAATCCTACAATGAGCAGTTCTTC.

At least ten counts were recorded for this clonotype. This chain links TRBV7-6 with TRBJ2-1; tentatively, D is TRBD1 or TRBD2 (5 bases each). Germline CDR1 and CDR2: SGHVS and FNYEAQ. CDR3 size: 14 residues. Trimming pared 7 bases from V and 4 bases from J, leaving 14 bases between. CDR3 in amino acids: CASIPGTAYNEQFF. CDR3 DNA sequence: TGTGCCAGCATCCCCGGGACGGCGTACAATGAGCAGTTCTTC. Based on the CDR3 plus reference TRBV7-6 and TRBJ2-1, the full variable domain is GAGVSQSPRYKVTKRGQDVALRCDPISGHVSLYWYRQALGQGPEFLTYFNYEAQQDKSGLPNDRFSAERPEGSISTLTIQRTEQRDSAMYRCASIPGTAYNEQFFGPGTRLTVL.

This clonotype was seen only a few times. The genes are TRBV5-4 and TRBJ2-7; 10 bases match TRBD1. Germline V gene data show CDR1 as SGHNT and CDR2 as YYREEE (reference sequence). Trimming at V came to 2 bases and at J to 7 bases, leaving 15 bases not matched to a gene. This CDR3 is 17 amino acids long. DNA for the CDR3: TGTGCCAGCAGCTTCTCTCCTCTAATGGACAGGGGGGATGAGCAGTACTTC. It translates to CASSFSPLMDRGDEQYF.

This clonotype was seen only a few times. This rearrangement joins TRBV4-3 to TRBJ2-3; 11 nucleotides agree with TRBD1. Germline V gives CDR1 LGHNA, CDR2 YSLEER. The V segment lost 4 bases and the J segment 4 bases; nucleotides outside the gene matches: 7. The CDR3 consists of 16 residues. The CDR3 DNA reads TGCGCCAGCAGCCTAGATTGGGGACAGGGGGCAGATACGCAGTATTTT. Amino acids: CASSLDWGQGADTQYF.

The genes are TRBV7-9 and TRBJ2-3, with a weak D call TRBD2 (6 bases). The CDR3 totals 13 residues. CDR1 and CDR2 (germline): SEHNR, FQNEAQ (reference sequence). V gave up 7 bases and J gave up 1 base, with 9 bases separating them. The CDR3 here is CASIGGRTDTQYF. Written as DNA, the CDR3 is TGTGCCAGCATCGGAGGGCGCACAGATACGCAGTATTTT. The full variable domain, its missing parts supplied by reference TRBV7-9 and TRBJ2-3, is DTGVSQNPRHKITKRGQNVTFRCDPISEHNRLYWYRQTLGQGPEFLTYFQNEAQLEKSRLLSDRFSAERPKGSFSTLEIQRTEQGDSAMYLCASIGGRTDTQYFGPGTRLTVL.

Many counts were recorded for this clonotype. The chain is built from TRBV7-6 and TRBJ2-2; D might be TRBD2 (6 bases). The CDR3 has 20 amino acids. CDR1 and CDR2 from the germline V gene are SGHVS and FNYEAQ. The germline V and J ends were trimmed by 1 base and 3 bases, with 24 bases remaining between them. The DNA of the CDR3 is TGTGCCAGCAGCTTAGGGGTTATTTCCGGGAGCTGGGATCACACCGGGGAGCTGTTTTTT. It specifies CASSLGVISGSWDHTGELFF.

This clonotype came up many times. This rearrangement joins TRBV7-9 to TRBJ2-5, with D tentatively TRBD2 (6 bases). The CDR3 has 15 amino acids. From germline, CDR1 is SEHNR and CDR2 FQNEAQ (reference sequence). V was cut by 5 bases and J by 2 bases, with 15 bases left in between. The chain's CDR3 is CASSDAQSGQETQYF. The CDR3 region has the DNA TGTGCCAGCAGCGACGCTCAAAGCGGGCAAGAGACCCAGTACTTC.

This clonotype has ten or more counts. As DNA, the CDR3 is TGTGCCAGCCAGCCCGGGGCTGCTCAGCCCCAGCATTTT. This translates into CASQPGAAQPQHF. The chain couples TRBV6-5 to TRBJ1-5, with TRBD1 as a possible D gene (5 bases). The V end was cut by 8 bases, the J end by 6 bases, with 14 bases between. In germline, CDR1 is MNHEY, CDR2 SVGAGI. The CDR3 totals 13 residues.

Regarding this clonotype: A read error is possible here, since a much larger clone lies one base away. The chain combines TRBV4-2 with TRBJ2-1; D might be TRBD1 (6 bases). CDR1 LGHNA and CDR2 YNFKEQ come from the germline V gene. This CDR3 comprises 13 residues. V dropped 5 bases and J dropped 3 bases, with 8 bases sitting between them. In DNA, the CDR3 is TGTGCCAGCAGCGTCAGGGGCTACAATGAGCAGTTCTTC. This codes for CASSVRGYNEQFF.

The genes are TRBV2 and TRBJ2-7, with D possibly being TRBD1 (7 bases). With 6 bases removed from V and 7 bases from J, the gap between germline ends came to 16 bases. Germline V CDR1 and CDR2: SNHLY, FYNNEI. The CDR3 extends over 13 amino acids. Here the CDR3 reads CASRKGGAGEQYF. CDR3 nucleotide sequence: TGTGCCAGCAGGAAAGGGGGCGCGGGGGAGCAGTACTTC.

The rearrangement joins TRBV2 to TRBJ2-3; 9 nucleotides match TRBD1. CDR1 is SNHLY and CDR2 is FYNNEI in the germline V gene. The CDR3 loop spans 15 amino acids. V lost 3 bases, J lost 2 bases, and 3 bases stayed unmatched. The CDR3 loop is CASSEDRGSTDTQYF. Written as DNA, the CDR3 is TGTGCCAGCAGTGAGGACAGGGGATCCACAGATACGCAGTATTTT.

This clonotype appeared many times. The chain joins TRBV20-1 to TRBJ1-1, with a possible D match to TRBD1 (6 bases). Germline V gene sequence: CDR1 DFQATT, CDR2 SNEGSKA (reference sequence). The CDR3 contains 14 residues. The germline V and J ends were trimmed by 5 bases and 1 base, with 14 bases remaining between them. In DNA form, the CDR3 reads TGCAGTGCTCGGACAGTTCCCACGAACACTGAAGCTTTCTTT. Encoded protein: CSARTVPTNTEAFF.

The gene calls are TRBV28 and TRBJ1-1; 10 bases agree with TRBD1. The CDR3 extends over 15 amino acids. Germline assignment: CDR1 MDHEN and CDR2 SYDVKM. The J segment lost 5 bases and the V segment lost 5 bases, leaving 8 bases of the junction unmatched. The CDR3 here is CASSETGGSDTEAFF. Written as DNA, the CDR3 is TGTGCCAGCAGTGAGACAGGGGGCTCAGATACTGAAGCTTTCTTT.

The chain carries TRBV23-1 and TRBJ2-7; 8 bases are shared with TRBD2. TRBV23-1 is labeled an ORF, and its function is uncertain. The CDR3 sequence is 14 residues long. J gave up 5 bases and V 7 bases, and 10 bases lay outside the gene matches. The DNA of the CDR3 is TGCGCCAGCACCCAATTCGGGGGGGGGAACGAGCAGTACTTC. It is translated as CASTQFGGGNEQYF.

This clonotype occurred many times. This chain connects TRBV6-1 to TRBJ2-5; TRBD1 aligns across 10 bases. CDR3 length: 15 amino acids. The junction had 5 bases not matched to a gene; V was cut back by 6 bases and J by 1 base. Germline-derived CDR1 and CDR2 are MNHNS and SASEGT. As DNA, the CDR3 is TGTGCCAGCAGGACCGGGACAGGGGTCCAAGAGACCCAGTACTTC. Translation gives CASRTGTGVQETQYF.

A few counts support this clonotype. The chain employs TRBV20-1 and TRBJ1-1; TRBD1 is a possible D gene (5 bases). Germline V gene data show CDR1 as DFQATT and CDR2 as SNEGSKA (reference sequence). The CDR3 extends over 11 amino acids. Deletions cut 5 bases from V and 6 bases from J, with 10 bases between. CDR3 DNA: TGCAGTGCTCGGAAGGGACCTGAAGCTTTCTTT. Translating it yields CSARKGPEAFF.

V is TRBV7-9 and J is TRBJ1-4, with D hard to call. CDR3 size: 14 residues. Germline loops: CDR1 SEHNR, CDR2 FQNEAQ (reference sequence). Trimming left V 0 bases short and J 7 bases short, with 9 bases between. The CDR3 region is CASSLAGLGEKLFF. In DNA form, the CDR3 reads TGTGCCAGCAGCTTAGCTGGGCTTGGTGAAAAACTGTTTTTT.

The gene calls are TRBV6-2 or TRBV6-3 and TRBJ2-7; the match to TRBD1 covers 7 bases. V was clipped by 10 bases and J by 0 bases; unmatched bases: 12. The germline V gene encodes CDR1 MNHEY and CDR2 SVGEGT. The CDR3 covers 15 residues. CDR3 sequence (DNA): TGTGCCACCCAGGGGGTCACAGGAGCCTCCTACGAGCAGTACGTC. It encodes CATQGVTGASYEQYV.

The gene calls are TRBV20-1 and TRBJ2-7; D tentatively reads TRBD1 or TRBD2 (7 bases each). V lost 3 bases, J lost 2 bases, and 20 bases lay in between. Germline V gives CDR1 DFQATT, CDR2 SNEGSKA (reference sequence). The CDR3 covers 16 residues. CDR3 coding DNA: TGCAGTGCTAGTCACTGGGAGGGGGCCATTCCCTACGAGCAGTACTTC. Translating it yields CSASHWEGAIPYEQYF.

The CDR3 here is CASSLALGRENEQFF. In DNA, the CDR3 is TGCGCCAGCAGCTTGGCCTTGGGACGCGAAAATGAGCAGTTCTTC. This sequence joins TRBV5-1 and TRBJ2-1; perhaps D is TRBD1 or TRBD2 (5 bases each). This CDR3 spans 15 amino acids. Trimming left V 0 bases short and J 7 bases short, with 14 bases between. Germline CDR1 and CDR2: SGHRS and YFSETQ.